Detailed here is one T cell receptor (beta chain). Its target is not known. This record belongs to a study of blood T cells in healthy people across ages. The wider study: Template-switching capture recovered about one barcoded beta molecule per two T cells.

Points from the study as a whole: Naive T cell percentage and TCR beta diversity correlated strongly.

This CDR3 is built from 12 residues. CDR1 and CDR2 from the germline V gene are MGHDK and SYGVNS. The V end lost 5 bases, the J end lost 5 bases, and 10 bases lay between the germline ends. Sample-barcoded 5' priming and a J-beta primer mix drove a second PCR of about 6 to 12 cycles. Tags on each cDNA molecule came from a template-switch adaptor with 12 random nucleotides. Via MiXCR, TCRdb re-called the 5' RACE reads, giving one row per CDR3 protein. The sample lists more than 650,000 distinct CDR3 sequences, roughly 25% occurring once. This sample was also put to use in a study of T cells of mothers and their children. As that report states: Each 15 ul cDNA reaction used roughly 1.5 ug RNA; all RNA was used.

Sequencing was carried out using blood. The clonotype comes from a boy younger than 18 in good health. The genes are TRBV25-1 and TRBJ2-7; D is undetermined. CDR3 in DNA: TGTGCCAGCAGTACACGCGCCCACGAGCAGTACTTC. This encodes CASSTRAHEQYF.